These 27 T cell receptor beta chains were all obtained from the same sample, sequenced in a study of a mutant IDH1 vaccine in newly diagnosed glioma listed by TCRdb under 2021. The meaning of the sample's time point label: week 5, during vaccination. A 20-mer mutant IDH1 peptide at 300 micrograms in Montanide made up each vaccine dose, which was injected subcutaneously together with topical imiquimod. These TCRs are of unknown antigen specificity. The library was built by means of the immunoSEQ multiplex PCR assay. Not all clones reach the TCRdb copy of this immuneACCESS table, which keeps in-frame sequences only. Checked studies attribute under half of the gap to unresolved V genes and leave the rest unexplained. The sample table holds under 45,000 clones, of which about four fifths were seen once. About an eighth of the sample belongs to the ten largest clones. The source material was PBMCs, sampled from a glioma patient whose treatment included an IDH1 peptide vaccine. These TCRs come from a man aged 50 to 60 with glioma.

The chain couples TRBV2 to TRBJ2-3, with D possibly being TRBD2 (6 bases). The length of the CDR3 is 16 residues. Germline V CDR1 and CDR2: SNHLY, FYNNEI. Trimming took off 4 bases at V and 4 bases at J, with 18 bases between the two ends. The CDR3, as DNA: TGTGCCAGCAGTGTGGGATCCGGAGGGGTTGCAGATACGCAGTATTTT. This sequence encodes CASSVGSGGVADTQYF. The full variable domain, its missing parts supplied by reference TRBV2 and TRBJ2-3, is EPEVTQTPSHQVTQMGQEVILRCVPISNHLYFYWYRQILGQKVEFLVSFYNNEISEKSEIFDDQFSVERPDGSNFTLKIRSTKLEDSAMYFCASSVGSGGVADTQYFGPGTRLTVL.

The CDR3 DNA reads TGTGCCAGCAGTTACGCAGGGAACTATGGCTACACCTTC. It encodes CASSYAGNYGYTF. V and J are TRBV6-5 and TRBJ1-2, with D perhaps matching TRBD1 (5 bases). This CDR3 comprises 13 residues. V was pared by 2 bases and J by 2 bases, with 6 bases between. The germline V gene has CDR1 MNHEY and CDR2 SVGAGI.

The genes are TRBV19 and TRBJ2-7; D is perhaps TRBD1 or TRBD2 (5 bases each). Germline CDR1 LNHDA, CDR2 SQIVND (reference sequence). This CDR3 is built from 16 residues. Trimming removed 4 bases from V and 0 bases from J, with 16 bases in between. CDR3 loop: CASSTPRGFSSYEQYF. Written as DNA, the CDR3 is TGTGCCAGTAGTACCCCCCGGGGCTTTAGCTCCTACGAGCAGTACTTC.

This sequence joins TRBV7-8 and TRBJ1-2; D is uncertain. V gave up 4 bases and J gave up 8 bases, with 14 bases separating them. The CDR3 consists of 13 residues. Germline CDR1 SGHVS, CDR2 FQNEAQ. The CDR3 protein is CASSSDRSRGYTF. Written as DNA, the CDR3 is TGTGCCAGCAGCTCGGACCGCTCGCGCGGCTACACCTTC.

J is TRBJ2-1 and V is TRBV4-1, with D perhaps TRBD1 (5 bases). Germline V gene data show CDR1 as MGHRA and CDR2 as YSYEKL. Trimming shortened V by 4 bases and J by 0 bases, and 13 bases separated the two germline ends. The CDR3 loop spans 16 amino acids. The CDR3 is CASSPGAGSSYNEQFF. CDR3 sequence (DNA): TGCGCCAGCAGCCCTGGGGCAGGTAGCTCCTACAATGAGCAGTTCTTC.

The CDR3 is CASSTSNEQFF. CDR3 DNA: TGTGCCAGCAGCACCTCCAATGAGCAGTTCTTC. The V gene is TRBV7-9, the J gene TRBJ2-1; D uncertain. CDR1 SEHNR and CDR2 FQNEAQ come from the germline V gene (reference sequence). The V end was cut by 5 bases, the J end by 6 bases, with 5 bases between. CDR3 length: 11 residues.

This clone was detected a few times. This sequence joins TRBV5-1 and TRBJ1-1; 9 bases line up with TRBD1. The germline CDR1 and CDR2 sequences are SGHRS and YFSETQ. This CDR3 contains 16 residues. Germline trimming cut 4 bases from V and 2 bases from J; bases unmatched to any gene: 9. CDR3 region: CASSRRPDRGNTEAFF. CDR3 nucleotides: TGCGCCAGCAGCCGGAGGCCGGACAGGGGAAACACTGAAGCTTTCTTT.

This sequence joins TRBV29-1 and TRBJ2-1, with 12 bases fitting TRBD2. This CDR3 region has 15 residues. The germline gives CDR1 SQVTM, CDR2 ANQGSEA. Germline trimming cut 8 bases from V and 2 bases from J; bases unmatched to any gene: 7. CDR3 in amino acids: CSYRTSGATYNEQFF. In nucleotides, the CDR3 is TGCAGCTACCGGACTAGCGGGGCCACCTACAATGAGCAGTTCTTC.

V is TRBV4-3 and J is TRBJ2-1, with 7 positions matching TRBD2. CDR1 and CDR2 (germline): LGHNA, YSLEER. The CDR3 is 15 amino acids. Trimming took 4 bases from V and 2 from J; bases not matched to a gene: 5. CDR3 in amino acids: CASSPAAGAYNEQFF. The DNA of the CDR3 is TGCGCCAGCAGCCCGGCGGCGGGGGCCTACAATGAGCAGTTCTTC.

The chain links TRBV5-6 to TRBJ1-2; D unresolved. The CDR3 totals 15 residues. Germline values: CDR1 SGHDT, CDR2 YYEEEE. Trimming took off 4 bases at V and 5 bases at J, with 18 bases between the two ends. The CDR3 sequence is CASSPGPGKEYGYTF. DNA for the CDR3: TGTGCCAGCAGCCCTGGGCCTGGGAAGGAGTATGGCTACACCTTC.

The chain joins TRBV11-3 to TRBJ2-5; the D gene could be TRBD1 or TRBD2 (5 bases each). CDR3 size: 14 residues. The V gene's germline CDR1 is SGHNT and CDR2 YENEEA. Trimming took off 5 bases at V and 1 base at J, with 11 bases between the two ends. CDR3 protein: CASSTTGTQETQYF. The CDR3 bases are TGTGCCAGCAGCACAACCGGGACCCAAGAGACCCAGTACTTC.

This clone was recorded once. The chain combines TRBV7-8 with TRBJ2-7; D is ambiguous. The CDR3 is 14 residues long. V was clipped by 5 bases and J by 2 bases, with 13 bases between them. Germline V gene sequence: CDR1 SGHVS, CDR2 FQNEAQ. Here the CDR3 DNA reads TGTGCCAGCAGCATCGGACCCCTAGCCTACGAGCAGTACTTC. As protein: CASSIGPLAYEQYF.

The chain links TRBV7-7 to TRBJ2-1; 11 nucleotides align to TRBD2. The CDR3 covers 15 residues. The germline CDR1 and CDR2 sequences are SSHAT and FNYEAQ (reference sequence). The J segment lost 3 bases and the V segment lost 8 bases, leaving 6 bases of the junction unmatched. Here the CDR3 reads CASATGTSGYNEQFF. The CDR3 DNA reads as TGTGCCAGCGCCACCGGGACTAGCGGCTACAATGAGCAGTTCTTC.

The V call is TRBV28, the J call TRBJ2-3; D uncertain. The CDR3 runs 17 residues. Looked up from germline, CDR1 is MDHEN and CDR2 is SYDVKM. V shed 7 bases and J shed 5 bases, with 25 bases lying between them. The chain's CDR3 is CASTTRTLRTEVDTQYF. CDR3 DNA: TGTGCCAGCACCACACGAACACTCAGAACAGAGGTAGATACGCAGTATTTT. Full variable domain (remainder filled in from reference TRBV28 and TRBJ2-3): DVKVTQSSRYLVKRTGEKVFLECVQDMDHENMFWYRQDPGLGLRLIYFSYDVKMKEKGDIPEGYSVSREKKERFSLILESASTNQTSMYLCASTTRTLRTEVDTQYFGPGTRLTVL.

This chain uses TRBV15 with TRBJ1-2; tentative D call: TRBD1 (6 bases). The CDR3 is 12 residues long. The germline V and J ends were trimmed by 10 bases and 2 bases, with 11 bases remaining between them. From germline, CDR1 is LNHNV and CDR2 YYDKDF (reference sequence). The CDR3 nucleotides read TGTGCCAGGGGGCCTTACAACTATGGCTACACCTTC. This gives the protein CARGPYNYGYTF.

The chain joins TRBV7-9 to TRBJ2-2; a possible D gene is TRBD1 (6 bases). Trimming removed 6 bases from V and 3 bases from J, with 14 bases in between. From germline, CDR1 is SEHNR and CDR2 FQNEAQ (reference sequence). The CDR3 sequence is 15 residues long. The CDR3 sequence: CASSRRSGDTGELFF. As DNA, the CDR3 is TGTGCCAGCAGTCGGAGGTCAGGGGACACCGGGGAGCTGTTTTTT.

The chain has TRBV2 and TRBJ1-6, with D possibly TRBD1 on 6 matching bases. The V gene's germline CDR1 is SNHLY and CDR2 FYNNEI. The CDR3 spans 14 residues. V lost 6 bases and J 8 bases, leaving 14 bases between the germline ends. The CDR3 bases are TGTGCCAGCAGCCTACAGGGACTTCATTCACCCCTCCACTTT. It translates to CASSLQGLHSPLHF.

The chain links TRBV4-1 to TRBJ1-1; D gene uncertain. Germline CDR1 and CDR2: MGHRA and YSYEKL. V lost 7 bases, J lost 1 base, and 7 bases lay in between. This CDR3 is built from 12 residues. The CDR3 bases are TGCGCCAGCACCGACACGAACACTGAAGCTTTCTTT. Translation: CASTDTNTEAFF.

For this clone: One end of the junction fails to match germline, which may point to a read error. The CDR3 region has the DNA TGTGCCAGCATCTTAGGGGTGCGGTCCACTGAAGCTTTCTTT. This translates into CASILGVRSTEAFF. The V and J genes are TRBV7-8 and TRBJ1-1, with D tentatively TRBD1 (5 bases). CDR3 length: 14 residues. Germline V gene sequence: CDR1 SGHVS, CDR2 FQNEAQ.

This clone came up a few times. The chain couples TRBV6-6 to TRBJ1-5; TRBD1 is a possible D gene (5 bases). Trimming took 2 bases from V and 7 from J, leaving 12 bases between them. The germline V gene encodes CDR1 MNHNY and CDR2 SVGAGI (reference sequence). CDR3 length equals 14 residues. The CDR3 nucleotides read TGTGCCAGCAGTTACGTAGGGGCAAGGCAGCCCCAGCATTTT. Translation: CASSYVGARQPQHF.

This chain joins TRBV7-9 and TRBJ1-2; TRBD1 agrees at 8 bases. Germline V gene lookup returns CDR1 SEHNR and CDR2 FQNEAQ (reference sequence). Trimming at V came to 7 bases and at J to 5 bases, leaving 9 bases not matched to a gene. The CDR3 has 14 amino acids. Here the CDR3 reads CASIATGVGYGYTF. The CDR3, as DNA: TGTGCCAGCATCGCGACAGGGGTGGGTTATGGCTACACCTTC.

V usage is TRBV4-1 and J usage is TRBJ2-1; tentatively, D is TRBD1 or TRBD2 (5 bases each). The germline V gene has CDR1 MGHRA and CDR2 YSYEKL. V was trimmed by 2 bases and J by 12 bases, leaving 20 bases between them. The CDR3 spans 15 residues. The CDR3 DNA reads TGCGCCAGCAGCCAAACCGGGACGTTCTCTTGGGGGCAGTTCTTC. Its protein is CASSQTGTFSWGQFF.

Here the CDR3 reads CASRVSGTSYEQYF. The DNA for the CDR3 is TGTGCCAGCAGGGTTAGCGGTACCTCCTACGAGCAGTACTTC. The J gene is TRBJ2-7, the V gene TRBV28; TRBD2 might be the D (6 bases). Germline V CDR1 and CDR2: MDHEN, SYDVKM. Trimming left V 6 bases short and J 0 bases short, with 12 bases between. The CDR3 extends over 14 amino acids.

This chain joins TRBV18 and TRBJ1-3; D is unresolved. CDR3 length: 14 amino acids. V lost 5 bases to trimming and J lost 2 bases, with 10 bases between them. Germline V CDR1 and CDR2: KGHSH, LQKENI. CDR3 bases: TGTGCCAGCTCAGCGACACCGGCTGGAAACACCATATATTTT. Translated: CASSATPAGNTIYF.

The V and J genes are TRBV19 and TRBJ1-1; D ambiguous. This CDR3 contains 13 residues. Between the trimmed V and J ends, which lost 1 base and 0 bases, there was a span of 3 bases. Germline V gives CDR1 LNHDA, CDR2 SQIVND (reference sequence). CDR3 loop: CASSIGMNTEAFF. The CDR3 nucleotides are TGTGCCAGTAGTATAGGGATGAACACTGAAGCTTTCTTT.

The rearrangement joins TRBV9 to TRBJ2-5; weak D call: TRBD2 (5 bases). Deletions cut 0 bases from V and 5 bases from J, with 11 bases between. Germline V lookup: CDR1 SGDLS, CDR2 YYNGEE. CDR3 length: 14 amino acids. The CDR3 protein is CASSVGGIGETQYF. The CDR3 DNA is TGTGCCAGCAGCGTAGGAGGGATTGGGGAGACCCAGTACTTC.

This clone was seen more than once but under ten times. The chain recombines TRBV6-5 with TRBJ1-5; possibly TRBD1 for D (5 bases). The V and J ends lost 4 bases and 0 bases respectively, with 13 bases between them. There are 16 residues in the CDR3. CDR1 MNHEY and CDR2 SVGAGI come from the germline V gene. Written as DNA, the CDR3 is TGTGCCAGCAGTTCCGGGACGGGGTATAGCAATCAGCCCCAGCATTTT. Encoded protein: CASSSGTGYSNQPQHF.